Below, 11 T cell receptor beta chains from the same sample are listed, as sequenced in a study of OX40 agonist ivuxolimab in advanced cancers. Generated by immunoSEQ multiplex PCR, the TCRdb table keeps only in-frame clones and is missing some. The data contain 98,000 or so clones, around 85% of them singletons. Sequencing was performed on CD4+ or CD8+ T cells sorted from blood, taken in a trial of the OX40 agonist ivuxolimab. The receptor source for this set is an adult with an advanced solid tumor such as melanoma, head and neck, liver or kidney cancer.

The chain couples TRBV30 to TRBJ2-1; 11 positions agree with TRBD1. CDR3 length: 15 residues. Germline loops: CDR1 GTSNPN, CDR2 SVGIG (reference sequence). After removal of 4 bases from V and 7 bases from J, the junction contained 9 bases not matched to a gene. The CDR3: CAWMRGQGVRNEQFF. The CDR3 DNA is TGTGCCTGGATGCGGGGACAGGGGGTCAGGAATGAGCAGTTCTTC.

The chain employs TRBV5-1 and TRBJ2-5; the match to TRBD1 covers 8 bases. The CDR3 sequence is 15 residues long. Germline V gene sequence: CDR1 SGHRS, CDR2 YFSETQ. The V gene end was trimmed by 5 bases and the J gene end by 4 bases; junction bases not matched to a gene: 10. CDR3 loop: CASSLQGAEIETQYF. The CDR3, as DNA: TGCGCCAGCAGTCTTCAGGGGGCTGAAATAGAGACCCAGTACTTC.

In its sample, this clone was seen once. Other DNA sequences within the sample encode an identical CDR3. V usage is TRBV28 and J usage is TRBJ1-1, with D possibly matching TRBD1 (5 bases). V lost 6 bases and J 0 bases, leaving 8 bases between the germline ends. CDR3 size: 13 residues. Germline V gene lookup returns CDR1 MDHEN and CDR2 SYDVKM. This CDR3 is CASSGTVNTEAFF. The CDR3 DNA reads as TGTGCCAGCAGCGGGACGGTGAACACTGAAGCTTTCTTT.

CDR3 loop: CASSPPLSGILREQFF. In DNA, the CDR3 is TGTGCCAGCAGCCCGCCGCTTAGCGGGATCCTAAGGGAGCAGTTCTTC. This sequence joins TRBV7-9 and TRBJ2-1; TRBD2 aligns across 8 bases. J lost 10 bases, V lost 5 bases, and 16 bases had no gene match. The length of the CDR3 is 16 residues. Germline CDR1 reads SEHNR; CDR2 reads FQNEAQ (reference sequence).

The CDR3 DNA is TGTGCCTGGAGCCCGGGACTAGCGGGGTACACCGGGGAGCTGTTTTTT. It translates to CAWSPGLAGYTGELFF. The rearrangement uses TRBV30 and TRBJ2-2; 13 bases are a match to TRBD2. This CDR3 contains 16 residues. In germline, CDR1 is GTSNPN, CDR2 SVGIG (reference sequence). V lost 3 bases to trimming and J lost 3 bases; unmatched junction nucleotides: 4.

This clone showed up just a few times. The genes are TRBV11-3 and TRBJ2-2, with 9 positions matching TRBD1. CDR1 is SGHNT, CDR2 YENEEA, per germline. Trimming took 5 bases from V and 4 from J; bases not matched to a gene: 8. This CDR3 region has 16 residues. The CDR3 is CASSPYGTGSTGELFF. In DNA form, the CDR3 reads TGTGCCAGCAGCCCATACGGGACAGGGAGCACCGGGGAGCTGTTTTTT.

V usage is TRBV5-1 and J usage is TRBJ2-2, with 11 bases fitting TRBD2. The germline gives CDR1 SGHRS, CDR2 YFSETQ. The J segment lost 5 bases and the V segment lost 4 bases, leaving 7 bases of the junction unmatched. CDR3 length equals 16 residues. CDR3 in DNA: TGCGCCAGCAGCCAGTCACTAGCGGGAGTGACCGGGGAGCTGTTTTTT. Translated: CASSQSLAGVTGELFF.

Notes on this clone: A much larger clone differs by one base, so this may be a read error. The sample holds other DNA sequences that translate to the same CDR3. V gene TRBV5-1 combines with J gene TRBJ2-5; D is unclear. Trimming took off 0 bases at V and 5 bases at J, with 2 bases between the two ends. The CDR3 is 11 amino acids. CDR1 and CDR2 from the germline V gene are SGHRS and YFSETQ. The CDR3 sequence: CASSLEETQYF. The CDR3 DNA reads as TGCGCCAGCAGCTTGGAGGAGACCCAGTACTTC.

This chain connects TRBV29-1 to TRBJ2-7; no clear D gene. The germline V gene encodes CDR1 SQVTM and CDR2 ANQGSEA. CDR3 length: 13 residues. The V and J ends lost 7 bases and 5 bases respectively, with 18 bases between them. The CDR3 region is CSAAARALNEQYF. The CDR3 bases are TGCAGCGCCGCCGCCCGGGCCCTTAACGAGCAGTACTTC.

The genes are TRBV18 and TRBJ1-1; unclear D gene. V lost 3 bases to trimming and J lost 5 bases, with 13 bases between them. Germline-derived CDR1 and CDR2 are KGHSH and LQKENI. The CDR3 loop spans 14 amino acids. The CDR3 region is CASSPPVIKTEAFF. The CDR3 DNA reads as TGTGCCAGCTCACCCCCGGTTATCAAGACTGAAGCTTTCTTT.

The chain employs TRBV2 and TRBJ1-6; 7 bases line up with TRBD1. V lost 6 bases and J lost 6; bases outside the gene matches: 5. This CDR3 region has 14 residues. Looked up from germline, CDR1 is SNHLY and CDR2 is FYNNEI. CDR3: CASREQGLNSPLHF. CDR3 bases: TGTGCCAGCAGGGAACAGGGGCTTAATTCACCCCTCCACTTT.